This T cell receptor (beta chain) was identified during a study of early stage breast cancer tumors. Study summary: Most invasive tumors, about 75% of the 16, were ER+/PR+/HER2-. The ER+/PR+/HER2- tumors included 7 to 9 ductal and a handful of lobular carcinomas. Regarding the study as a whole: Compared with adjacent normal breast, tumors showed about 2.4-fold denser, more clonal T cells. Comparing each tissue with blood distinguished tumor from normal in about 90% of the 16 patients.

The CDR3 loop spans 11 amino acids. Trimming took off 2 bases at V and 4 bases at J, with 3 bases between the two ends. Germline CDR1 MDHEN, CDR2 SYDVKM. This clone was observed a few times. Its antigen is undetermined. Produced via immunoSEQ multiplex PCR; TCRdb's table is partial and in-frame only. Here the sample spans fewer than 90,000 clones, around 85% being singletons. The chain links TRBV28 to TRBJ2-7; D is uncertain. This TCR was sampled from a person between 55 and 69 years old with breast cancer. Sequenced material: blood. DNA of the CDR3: TGTGCCAGCAGTTTAGTGTACGAGCAGTACTTC. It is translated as CASSLVYEQYF. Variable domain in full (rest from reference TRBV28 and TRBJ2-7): DVKVTQSSRYLVKRTGEKVFLECVQDMDHENMFWYRQDPGLGLRLIYFSYDVKMKEKGDIPEGYSVSREKKERFSLILESASTNQTSMYLCASSLVYEQYFGPGTRLTVT.